This T cell receptor (beta chain) was documented in a study of blood T cell repertoires in COVID-19. Symptom resolution, clearance, or two negative PCRs marked the recovered donors of Cohort 3. CDR1 and CDR2 from the germline V gene are LGHDT and YNNKEL (reference sequence). The CDR3 totals 16 residues. Here immunoSEQ multiplex PCR was the method, and the copy in TCRdb shows in-frame clones only, minus some. The profile shows some 320,000 clones, around 90% of them singletons. In the case of this clone: A junction boundary mismatches the germline segment, possibly from a read error.

This sequence joins TRBV3-1 (or the pseudogene TRBV3-2) and TRBJ1-2; D perhaps matches TRBD1 (5 bases). The clonotype was recovered from a man aged 55 to 70 who had recovered from COVID-19. Input material: PBMCs or T cells enriched from blood (not recorded which). The CDR3 is CASIQGRGNRAYGYTF. The CDR3 DNA is TGTGCCAGCATCCAAGGGAGGGGAAACCGGGCATATGGCTACACCTTC.